This T cell receptor (beta chain) appears in the sequencing data of a study of early T cells in non-severe SARS-CoV-2 infection. Using its own MiXCR run on the 5' RACE reads, TCRdb lists one record per CDR3 protein. Counted here are about 80,000 distinct CDR3 sequences, roughly 6% occurring once; the ten biggest clones make up about 7.8%. The origin of this receptor is an adult who was a healthcare worker with PCR-confirmed SARS-CoV-2 infection or an uninfected control (not recorded which). The sequenced sample was whole blood.

The CDR3 reads CSAIVAGETQYF. The CDR3 DNA reads as TGCAGTGCTATTGTAGCGGGCGAGACCCAGTACTTC. The rearrangement links TRBV20-1 to TRBJ2-5, with 7 nucleotides matching TRBD2. Germline V gives CDR1 DFQATT, CDR2 SNEGSKA (reference sequence). J was trimmed by 5 bases and V by 4 bases; bases with no gene match: 4. The CDR3 is 12 amino acids.